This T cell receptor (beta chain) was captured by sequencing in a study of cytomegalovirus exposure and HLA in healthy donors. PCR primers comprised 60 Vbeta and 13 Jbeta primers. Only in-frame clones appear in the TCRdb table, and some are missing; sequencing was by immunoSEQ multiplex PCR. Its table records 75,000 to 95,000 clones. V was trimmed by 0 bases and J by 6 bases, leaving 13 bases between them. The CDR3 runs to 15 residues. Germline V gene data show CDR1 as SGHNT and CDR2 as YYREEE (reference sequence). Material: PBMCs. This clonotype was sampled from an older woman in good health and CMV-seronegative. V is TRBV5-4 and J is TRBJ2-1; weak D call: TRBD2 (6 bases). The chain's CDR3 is CASSLDLARGNEQFF. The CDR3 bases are TGTGCCAGCAGCTTGGATCTAGCGAGGGGCAATGAGCAGTTCTTC.